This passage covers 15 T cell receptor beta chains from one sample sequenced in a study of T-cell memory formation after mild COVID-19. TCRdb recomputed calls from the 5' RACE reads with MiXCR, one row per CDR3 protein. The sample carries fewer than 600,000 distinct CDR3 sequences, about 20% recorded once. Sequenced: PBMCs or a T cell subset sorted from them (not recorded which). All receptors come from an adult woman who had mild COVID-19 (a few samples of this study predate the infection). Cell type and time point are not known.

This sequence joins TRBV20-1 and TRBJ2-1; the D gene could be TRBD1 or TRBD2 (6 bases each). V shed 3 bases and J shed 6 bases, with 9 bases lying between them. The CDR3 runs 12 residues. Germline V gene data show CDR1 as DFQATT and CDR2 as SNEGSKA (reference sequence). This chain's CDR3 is CSASRGANEQFF. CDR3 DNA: TGCAGTGCTAGTAGGGGGGCCAATGAGCAGTTCTTC.

The DNA of the CDR3 is TGTGCCAGCAGTTACAGGCAAGAGAGTTTCAGCTCCTACGAGCAGTACTTC. Protein product: CASSYRQESFSSYEQYF. This chain uses TRBV6-6 with TRBJ2-7; no definite D call. Trimming removed 2 bases from V and 0 bases from J, with 17 bases in between. The CDR3 contains 17 residues. Per germline, CDR1 MNHNY and CDR2 SVGAGI (reference sequence).

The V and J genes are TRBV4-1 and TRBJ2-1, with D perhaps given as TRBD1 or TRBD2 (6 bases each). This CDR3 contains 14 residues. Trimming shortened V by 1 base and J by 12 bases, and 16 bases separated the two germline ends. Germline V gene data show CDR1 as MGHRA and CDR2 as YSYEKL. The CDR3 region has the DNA TGCGCCAGCAGCCAAGCCCTAGGGGGGTCGTTGCAGTTCTTC. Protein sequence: CASSQALGGSLQFF.

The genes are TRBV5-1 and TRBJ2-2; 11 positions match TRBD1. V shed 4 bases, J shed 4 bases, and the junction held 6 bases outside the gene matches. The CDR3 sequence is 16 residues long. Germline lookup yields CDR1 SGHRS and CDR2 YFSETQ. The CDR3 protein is CASSIGQGASTGELFF. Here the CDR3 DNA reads TGCGCCAGCAGCATCGGACAGGGGGCCTCCACCGGGGAGCTGTTTTTT.

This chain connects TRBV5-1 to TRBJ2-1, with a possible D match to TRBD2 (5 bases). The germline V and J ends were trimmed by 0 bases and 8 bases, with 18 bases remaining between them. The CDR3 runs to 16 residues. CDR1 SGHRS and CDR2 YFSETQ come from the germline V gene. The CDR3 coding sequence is TGCGCCAGCAGCTTGGATGGAGTCCTCCTCGGGGATGAGCAGTTCTTC. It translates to CASSLDGVLLGDEQFF.

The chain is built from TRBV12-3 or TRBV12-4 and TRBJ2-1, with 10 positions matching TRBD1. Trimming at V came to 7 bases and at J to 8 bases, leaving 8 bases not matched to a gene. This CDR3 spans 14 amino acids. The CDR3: CASMGTGVLDEQFF. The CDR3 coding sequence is TGTGCCAGCATGGGGACAGGGGTTTTAGATGAGCAGTTCTTC.

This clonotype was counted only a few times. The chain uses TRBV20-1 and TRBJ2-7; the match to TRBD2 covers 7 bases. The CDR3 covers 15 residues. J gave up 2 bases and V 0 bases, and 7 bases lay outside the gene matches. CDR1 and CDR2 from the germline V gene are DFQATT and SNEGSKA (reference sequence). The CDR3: CSARDPAGVPYEQYF. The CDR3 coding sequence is TGCAGTGCTAGAGATCCGGCGGGAGTTCCCTACGAGCAGTACTTC.

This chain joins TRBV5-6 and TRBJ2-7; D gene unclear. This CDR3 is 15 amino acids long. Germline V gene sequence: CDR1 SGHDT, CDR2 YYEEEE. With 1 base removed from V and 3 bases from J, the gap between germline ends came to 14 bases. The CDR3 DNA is TGTGCCAGCAGCTTGATTTCAGTGGGCGACTACGAGCAGTACTTC. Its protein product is CASSLISVGDYEQYF.

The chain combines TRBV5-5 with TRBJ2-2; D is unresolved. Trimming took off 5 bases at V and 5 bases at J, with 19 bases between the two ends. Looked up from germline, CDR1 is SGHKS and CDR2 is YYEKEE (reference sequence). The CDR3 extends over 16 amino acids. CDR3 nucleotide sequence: TGTGCCAGCAGTCCTACAAGATACGAAAGTACCGGGGAGCTGTTTTTT. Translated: CASSPTRYESTGELFF.

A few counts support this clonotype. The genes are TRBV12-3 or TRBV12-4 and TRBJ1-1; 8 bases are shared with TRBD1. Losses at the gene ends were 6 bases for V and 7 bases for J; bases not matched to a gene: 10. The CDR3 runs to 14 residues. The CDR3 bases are TGTGCCAGCAGACGTGGGCAGGGGGCGGATGAAGCTTTCTTT. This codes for CASRRGQGADEAFF.

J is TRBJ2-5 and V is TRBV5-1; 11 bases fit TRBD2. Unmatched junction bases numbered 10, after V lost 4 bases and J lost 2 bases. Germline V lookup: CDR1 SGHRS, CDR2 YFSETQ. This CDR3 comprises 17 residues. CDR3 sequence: CASSPWAASGGQETQYF. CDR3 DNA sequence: TGCGCCAGCAGCCCTTGGGCGGCTAGCGGGGGGCAAGAGACCCAGTACTTC.

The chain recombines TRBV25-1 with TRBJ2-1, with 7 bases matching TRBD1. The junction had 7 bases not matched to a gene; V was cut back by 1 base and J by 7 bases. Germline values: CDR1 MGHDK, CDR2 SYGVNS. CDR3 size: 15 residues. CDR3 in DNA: TGTGCCAGCAGTGAATCACCCGACAGGGTTAATGAGCAGTTCTTC. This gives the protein CASSESPDRVNEQFF.

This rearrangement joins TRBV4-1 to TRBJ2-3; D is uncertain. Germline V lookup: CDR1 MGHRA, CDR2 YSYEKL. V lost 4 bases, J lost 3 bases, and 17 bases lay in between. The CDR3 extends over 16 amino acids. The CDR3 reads CASSLGPPVSTDTQYF. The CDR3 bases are TGCGCCAGCAGCCTCGGTCCGCCCGTTAGTACAGATACGCAGTATTTT.

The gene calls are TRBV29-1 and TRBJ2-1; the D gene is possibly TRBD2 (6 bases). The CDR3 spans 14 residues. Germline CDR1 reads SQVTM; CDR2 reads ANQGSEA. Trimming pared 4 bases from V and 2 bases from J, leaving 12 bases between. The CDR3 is CSVGRTNTYNEQFF. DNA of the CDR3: TGCAGCGTTGGTAGGACTAATACCTACAATGAGCAGTTCTTC.

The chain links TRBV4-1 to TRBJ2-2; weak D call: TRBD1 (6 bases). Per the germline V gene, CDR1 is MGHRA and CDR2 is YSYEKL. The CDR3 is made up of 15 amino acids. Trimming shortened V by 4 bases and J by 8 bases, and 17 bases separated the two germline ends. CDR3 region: CASSPYEGDWGELFF. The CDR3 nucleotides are TGCGCCAGCAGCCCCTACGAGGGGGATTGGGGGGAGCTGTTTTTT.